Below, 17 T cell receptor beta chains from the same sample are listed, as sequenced in a study of blood T cells in healthy people across ages. The authors ran a second PCR of about 6 to 11 cycles using a sample-barcoded 5' primer and a J-beta primer mix. TCRdb re-analysed the 5' RACE reads in MiXCR, keeping a single row per CDR3 protein. This sample has about 830,000 distinct CDR3 sequences, with over 45% found just once. The sample comprised blood. Every receptor here comes from a man aged 25-40 years in good health.

This chain uses TRBV28 with TRBJ2-3; the D gene could be TRBD1 or TRBD2 (7 bases each). Between the trimmed V and J ends, which lost 5 bases and 3 bases, there was a span of 24 bases. This CDR3 spans 18 amino acids. Per germline, CDR1 MDHEN and CDR2 SYDVKM. The CDR3 DNA reads as TGTGCCAGCAGTCTCCCGAAGGAGCGGGACAGAGGTACAGATACGCAGTATTTT. Protein sequence: CASSLPKERDRGTDTQYF.

This chain joins TRBV20-1 and TRBJ2-6; D gene uncertain. The V gene lost 4 bases and the J gene lost 1 base, with 11 bases spanning the gap. The germline V gene has CDR1 DFQATT and CDR2 SNEGSKA (reference sequence). This CDR3 spans 15 amino acids. This chain's CDR3 is CSAILPKSGANVLTF. CDR3 in DNA: TGCAGTGCTATCTTACCGAAGTCTGGGGCCAACGTCCTGACTTTC.

The J gene is TRBJ2-1, the V gene TRBV10-3; TRBD2 matches at 8 bases. With V trimmed by 2 bases and J by 8 bases, 8 bases remained unmatched. This CDR3 contains 15 residues. Germline CDR1 is ENHRY and CDR2 is SYGVKD. The CDR3 DNA reads as TGTGCCATCAGTGAGACGGGCGGGGGGAGCTATGAGCAGTTCTTC. It yields the protein CAISETGGGSYEQFF.

V is TRBV5-4 and J is TRBJ2-5, with 11 bases matching TRBD2. The CDR3 has 17 residues. The V gene's germline CDR1 is SGHNT and CDR2 YYREEE (reference sequence). With V trimmed by 2 bases and J by 5 bases, 11 bases remained unmatched. Here the CDR3 reads CASSLRLAGRMRETQYF. The DNA for the CDR3 is TGTGCCAGCAGCTTACGACTAGCGGGAAGGATGCGGGAGACCCAGTACTTC.

The chain is built from TRBV11-3 and TRBJ2-4; 8 bases match TRBD1. The CDR3 has 13 amino acids. CDR1 and CDR2 from the germline V gene are SGHNT and YENEEA. The trim removed 5 bases at V and 4 bases at J, leaving 1 base unmatched. The CDR3 bases are TGTGCCAGCAGCGACAGGGGTAAAAACATTCAGTACTTC. Protein product: CASSDRGKNIQYF.

This clonotype was seen more than once but under ten times. The gene calls are TRBV29-1 and TRBJ2-5; D might be TRBD1 (6 bases). Germline CDR1 is SQVTM and CDR2 is ANQGSEA. Trimming shortened V by 5 bases and J by 9 bases, and 19 bases separated the two germline ends. The CDR3 length is 13 residues. The CDR3 region is CSVLLTGGLAQYF. The CDR3 nucleotides read TGCAGCGTTCTCTTGACAGGAGGTTTGGCCCAGTACTTC. The full variable domain, with the rest looked up from reference TRBV29-1 and TRBJ2-5, is SAVISQKPSRDICQRGTSLTIQCQVDSQVTMMFWYRQQPGQSLTLIATANQGSEATYESGFVIDKFPISRPNLTFSTLTVSNMSPEDSSIYLCSVLLTGGLAQYFGPGTRLLVL.

The chain recombines TRBV10-3 with TRBJ2-3, with 9 bases aligning to TRBD2. V was pared by 7 bases and J by 4 bases, with 9 bases of the junction left unmatched. The CDR3 is 15 amino acids. Per the germline V gene, CDR1 is ENHRY and CDR2 is SYGVKD. CDR3 in amino acids: CAIKTAGGPADTQYF. In DNA form, the CDR3 reads TGTGCCATCAAAACGGCGGGAGGGCCCGCAGATACGCAGTATTTT.

V and J are TRBV3-1 and TRBJ2-1, with a weak D call TRBD1 (6 bases). This CDR3 region has 15 residues. V dropped 5 bases and J dropped 5 bases, with 16 bases sitting between them. The germline V gene encodes CDR1 LGHDT and CDR2 YNNKEL (reference sequence). CDR3 sequence reads: CASSADRPLNNEQFF. The CDR3 bases are TGTGCCAGCAGCGCGGACAGACCTCTAAACAATGAGCAGTTCTTC.

The CDR3 sequence is CAGIQGNHKEQYF. In DNA form, the CDR3 reads TGTGCCGGCATACAGGGTAATCATAAAGAGCAGTACTTC. The rearrangement uses TRBV6-1 and TRBJ2-7; D is perhaps TRBD1 (6 bases). Germline assignment: CDR1 MNHNS and CDR2 SASEGT. CDR3 length equals 13 residues. Deletions cut 11 bases from V and 7 bases from J, with 21 bases between.

This clonotype has just a few counts. This rearrangement joins TRBV14 to TRBJ2-5, with 7 bases identical to TRBD1. The CDR3 has 14 amino acids. Germline V lookup: CDR1 SGHDN, CDR2 FVKESK. V dropped 4 bases and J dropped 3; count of bases not matched to a gene: 5. This CDR3 is CASSLGTVKETQYF. Written as DNA, the CDR3 is TGTGCCAGCAGCCTCGGGACAGTTAAAGAGACCCAGTACTTC.

Ten or more counts support this clonotype. The chain recombines TRBV3-1 with TRBJ2-7; D not resolved. V lost 0 bases and J lost 4, with 7 bases in between. The CDR3 loop spans 13 amino acids. Germline CDR1 is LGHDT and CDR2 is YNNKEL (reference sequence). CDR3 nucleotides: TGTGCCAGCAGCCAAGATTTGGGATACGAGCAGTACTTC. Translation gives CASSQDLGYEQYF.

The chain links TRBV5-1 to TRBJ1-1, with D possibly TRBD1 on 5 matching bases. Germline V gives CDR1 SGHRS, CDR2 YFSETQ. V lost 7 bases to trimming and J lost 9 bases, with 16 bases between them. The CDR3 extends over 12 amino acids. CDR3 sequence reads: CASVPGDGKAFF. In DNA, the CDR3 is TGCGCCAGCGTCCCCGGGGACGGGAAAGCTTTCTTT.

This clonotype was counted a single time. The chain uses TRBV29-1 and TRBJ2-7; 7 bases line up with TRBD2. Germline V gives CDR1 SQVTM, CDR2 ANQGSEA. Germline trimming cut 7 bases from V and 1 base from J; bases unmatched to any gene: 22. The length of the CDR3 is 18 residues. This chain's CDR3 is CSADCVSVGGSPSYEQYF. The DNA of the CDR3 is TGCAGCGCTGACTGTGTGTCCGTCGGCGGGAGTCCTTCCTACGAGCAGTACTTC.

The CDR3 reads CAIRGGRSNTEAFF. CDR3 sequence (DNA): TGTGCCATCCGAGGTGGCAGATCAAACACTGAAGCTTTCTTT. V usage is TRBV10-3 and J usage is TRBJ1-1; the D is unclear. This CDR3 has 14 amino acids. The ends were cut back, 8 bases at V and 2 bases at J, with 15 bases in the middle. CDR1 and CDR2 (germline): ENHRY, SYGVKD.

The CDR3 loop is CSLDSGGHYTF. DNA for the CDR3: TGCAGTTTGGACTCGGGGGGTCACTACACCTTC. This sequence joins TRBV20-1 and TRBJ1-2; perhaps TRBD1 as D (5 bases). Per the germline V gene, CDR1 is DFQATT and CDR2 is SNEGSKA (reference sequence). CDR3 size: 11 residues. V was pared by 8 bases and J by 10 bases, with 17 bases between.

The V call is TRBV30, the J call TRBJ2-1; no reliable D call. The CDR3 has 14 amino acids. Germline V gene data show CDR1 as GTSNPN and CDR2 as SVGIG (reference sequence). V was shortened by 4 bases and J by 4 bases, with 14 bases between the two germline ends. The CDR3 bases are TGTGCCTGGATGCTCGAACAGATTTACAATGAGCAGTTCTTC. Protein: CAWMLEQIYNEQFF.

This clonotype was found a few times. This sequence joins TRBV20-1 and TRBJ2-7; possibly TRBD2 for D (6 bases). CDR3 size: 16 residues. Germline V gene lookup returns CDR1 DFQATT and CDR2 SNEGSKA (reference sequence). The V end was cut by 4 bases, the J end by 2 bases, with 21 bases between. The CDR3 loop reads CSAKPLTGGGPYEQYF. The CDR3 nucleotides read TGCAGTGCTAAACCATTAACCGGGGGTGGGCCCTACGAGCAGTACTTC.